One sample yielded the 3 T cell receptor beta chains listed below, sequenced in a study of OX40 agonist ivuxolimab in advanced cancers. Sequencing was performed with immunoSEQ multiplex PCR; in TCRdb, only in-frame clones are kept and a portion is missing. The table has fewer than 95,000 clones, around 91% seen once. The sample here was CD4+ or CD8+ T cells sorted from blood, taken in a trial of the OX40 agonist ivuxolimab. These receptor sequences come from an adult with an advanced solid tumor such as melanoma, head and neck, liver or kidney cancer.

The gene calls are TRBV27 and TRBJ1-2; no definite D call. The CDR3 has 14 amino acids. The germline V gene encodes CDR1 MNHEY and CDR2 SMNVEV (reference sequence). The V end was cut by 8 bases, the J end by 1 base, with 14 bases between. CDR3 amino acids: CASHPSGNNYGYTF. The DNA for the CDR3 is TGTGCCAGCCACCCGTCGGGGAATAACTATGGCTACACCTTC.

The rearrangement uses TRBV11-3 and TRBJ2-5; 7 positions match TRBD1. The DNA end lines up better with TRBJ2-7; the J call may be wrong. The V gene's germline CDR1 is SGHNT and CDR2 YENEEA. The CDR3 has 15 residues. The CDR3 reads CASSLDTGTVNEQYF. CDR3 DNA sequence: TGTGCCAGCAGCTTGGACACTGGGACAGTTAACGAGCAGTACTTC.

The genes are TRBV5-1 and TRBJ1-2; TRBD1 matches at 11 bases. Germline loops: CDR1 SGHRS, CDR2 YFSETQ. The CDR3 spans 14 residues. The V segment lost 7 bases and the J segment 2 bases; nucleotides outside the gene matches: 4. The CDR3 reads CASSRDRGNYGYTF. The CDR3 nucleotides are TGCGCCAGCTCCAGGGACAGGGGGAACTATGGCTACACCTTC. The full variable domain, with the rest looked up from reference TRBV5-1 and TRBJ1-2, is KAGVTQTPRYLIKTRGQQVTLSCSPISGHRSVSWYQQTPGQGLQFLFEYFSETQRNKGNFPGRFSGRQFSNSRSEMNVSTLELGDSALYLCASSRDRGNYGYTFGSGTRLTVV.